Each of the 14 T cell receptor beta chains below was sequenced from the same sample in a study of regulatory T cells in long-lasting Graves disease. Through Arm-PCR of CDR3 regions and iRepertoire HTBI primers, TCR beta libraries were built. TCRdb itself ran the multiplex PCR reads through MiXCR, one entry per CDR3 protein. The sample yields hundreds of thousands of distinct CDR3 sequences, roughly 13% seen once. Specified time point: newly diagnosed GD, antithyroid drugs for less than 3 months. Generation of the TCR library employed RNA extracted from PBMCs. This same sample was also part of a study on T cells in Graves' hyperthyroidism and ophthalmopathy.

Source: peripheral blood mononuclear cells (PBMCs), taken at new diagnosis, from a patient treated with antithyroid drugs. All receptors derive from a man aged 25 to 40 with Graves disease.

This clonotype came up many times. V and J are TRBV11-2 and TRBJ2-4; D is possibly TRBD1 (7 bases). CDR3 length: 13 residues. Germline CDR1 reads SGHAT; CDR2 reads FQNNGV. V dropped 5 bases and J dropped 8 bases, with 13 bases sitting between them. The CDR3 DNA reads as TGTGCCAGCAGCGAAACAGGGGAGGACATTCAGTACTTC. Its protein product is CASSETGEDIQYF.

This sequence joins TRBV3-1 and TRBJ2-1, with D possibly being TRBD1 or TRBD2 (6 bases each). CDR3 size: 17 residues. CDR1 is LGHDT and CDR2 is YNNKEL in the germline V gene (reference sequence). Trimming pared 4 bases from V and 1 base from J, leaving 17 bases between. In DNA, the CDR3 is TGTGCCAGCAGCCGGGGAGGCGGGACATTGTCCTACAATGAGCAGTTCTTC. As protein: CASSRGGGTLSYNEQFF.

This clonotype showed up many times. In DNA form, the CDR3 reads TGCAGTGCTCTAGGCCGGGACTTCTACAATGAGCAGTTCTTC. Translation: CSALGRDFYNEQFF. The chain uses TRBV20-1 and TRBJ2-1; possible D gene TRBD2, 6 bases. Trimming took off 5 bases at V and 3 bases at J, with 14 bases between the two ends. The CDR3 contains 14 residues. Per the germline V gene, CDR1 is DFQATT and CDR2 is SNEGSKA (reference sequence).

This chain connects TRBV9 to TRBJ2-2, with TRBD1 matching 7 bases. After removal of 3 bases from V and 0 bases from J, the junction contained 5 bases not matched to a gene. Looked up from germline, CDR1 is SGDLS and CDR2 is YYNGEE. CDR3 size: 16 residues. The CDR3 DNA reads TGTGCCAGCAGCGCGGTGACAGGGACGAACACCGGGGAGCTGTTTTTT. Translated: CASSAVTGTNTGELFF.

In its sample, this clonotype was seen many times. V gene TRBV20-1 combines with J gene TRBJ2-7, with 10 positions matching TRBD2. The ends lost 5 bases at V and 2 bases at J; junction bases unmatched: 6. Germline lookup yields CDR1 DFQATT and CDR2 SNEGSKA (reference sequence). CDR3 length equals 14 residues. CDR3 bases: TGCAGTGCTCCCCTAGCGGGAGAACCCTACGAGCAGTACTTC. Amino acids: CSAPLAGEPYEQYF.

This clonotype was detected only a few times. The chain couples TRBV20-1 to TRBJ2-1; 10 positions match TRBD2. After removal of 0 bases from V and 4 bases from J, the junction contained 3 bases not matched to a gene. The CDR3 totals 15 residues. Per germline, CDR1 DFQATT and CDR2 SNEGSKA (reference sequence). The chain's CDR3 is CSARDGAGGYNEQFF. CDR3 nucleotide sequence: TGCAGTGCTAGAGATGGAGCGGGAGGGTACAATGAGCAGTTCTTC.

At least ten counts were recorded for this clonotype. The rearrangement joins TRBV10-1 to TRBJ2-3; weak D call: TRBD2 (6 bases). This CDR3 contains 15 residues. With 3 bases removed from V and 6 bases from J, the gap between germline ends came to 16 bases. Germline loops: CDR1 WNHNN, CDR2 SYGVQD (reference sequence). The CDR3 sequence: CASSEYLRELDTQYF. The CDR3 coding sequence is TGCGCCAGCAGTGAATATCTACGGGAGCTGGATACGCAGTATTTT.

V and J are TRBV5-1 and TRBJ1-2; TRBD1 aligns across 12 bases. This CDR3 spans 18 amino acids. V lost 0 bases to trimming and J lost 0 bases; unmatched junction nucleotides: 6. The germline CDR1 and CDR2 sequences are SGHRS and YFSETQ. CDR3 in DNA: TGCGCCAGCAGCTTGGGGGACAGGGGGCGTCCTGCTAACTATGGCTACACCTTC. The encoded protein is CASSLGDRGRPANYGYTF.

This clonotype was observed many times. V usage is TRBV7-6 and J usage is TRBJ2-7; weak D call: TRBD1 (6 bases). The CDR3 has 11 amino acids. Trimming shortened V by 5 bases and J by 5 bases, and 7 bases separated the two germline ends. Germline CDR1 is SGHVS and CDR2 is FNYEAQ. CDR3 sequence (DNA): TGTGCCAGCAGCACAGGGAACGAGCAGTACTTC. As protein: CASSTGNEQYF.

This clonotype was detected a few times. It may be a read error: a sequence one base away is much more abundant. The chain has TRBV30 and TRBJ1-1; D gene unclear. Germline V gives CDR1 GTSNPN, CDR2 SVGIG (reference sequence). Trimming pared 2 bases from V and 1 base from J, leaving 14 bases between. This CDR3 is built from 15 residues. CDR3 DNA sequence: TGTGCCTGGAGTCTACAGCGATTCACGAACACTGAAGCTTTCTTT. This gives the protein CAWSLQRFTNTEAFF.

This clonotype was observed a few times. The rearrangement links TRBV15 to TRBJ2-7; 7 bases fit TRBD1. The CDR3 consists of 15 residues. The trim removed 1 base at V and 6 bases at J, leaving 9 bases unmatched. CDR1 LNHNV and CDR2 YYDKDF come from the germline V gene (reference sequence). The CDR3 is CATSRGGGGTVEQYF. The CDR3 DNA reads TGTGCCACCAGCAGAGGAGGGGGCGGAACGGTCGAGCAGTACTTC.

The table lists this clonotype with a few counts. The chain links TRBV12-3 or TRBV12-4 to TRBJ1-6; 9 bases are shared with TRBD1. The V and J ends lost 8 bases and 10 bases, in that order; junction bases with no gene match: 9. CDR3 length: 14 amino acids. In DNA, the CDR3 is TGTGCCAGCGGCCAACAGGGGGCATTCTCACCCCTCCACTTT. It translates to CASGQQGAFSPLHF.

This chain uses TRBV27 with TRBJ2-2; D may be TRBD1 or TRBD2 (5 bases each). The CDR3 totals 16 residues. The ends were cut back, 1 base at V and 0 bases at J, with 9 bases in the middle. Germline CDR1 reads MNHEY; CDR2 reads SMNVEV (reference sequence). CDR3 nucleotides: TGTGCCAGCAGTTTATTGCGAGGGGCGAACACCGGGGAGCTGTTTTTT. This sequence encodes CASSLLRGANTGELFF.

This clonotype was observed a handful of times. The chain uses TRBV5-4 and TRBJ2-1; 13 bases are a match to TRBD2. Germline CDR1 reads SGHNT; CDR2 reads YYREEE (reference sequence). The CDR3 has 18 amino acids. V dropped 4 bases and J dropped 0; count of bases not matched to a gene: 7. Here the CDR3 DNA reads TGTGCCAGCAGCAGGACTAGCGGGGGTAGGAGCTCCTACAATGAGCAGTTCTTC. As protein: CASSRTSGGRSSYNEQFF.